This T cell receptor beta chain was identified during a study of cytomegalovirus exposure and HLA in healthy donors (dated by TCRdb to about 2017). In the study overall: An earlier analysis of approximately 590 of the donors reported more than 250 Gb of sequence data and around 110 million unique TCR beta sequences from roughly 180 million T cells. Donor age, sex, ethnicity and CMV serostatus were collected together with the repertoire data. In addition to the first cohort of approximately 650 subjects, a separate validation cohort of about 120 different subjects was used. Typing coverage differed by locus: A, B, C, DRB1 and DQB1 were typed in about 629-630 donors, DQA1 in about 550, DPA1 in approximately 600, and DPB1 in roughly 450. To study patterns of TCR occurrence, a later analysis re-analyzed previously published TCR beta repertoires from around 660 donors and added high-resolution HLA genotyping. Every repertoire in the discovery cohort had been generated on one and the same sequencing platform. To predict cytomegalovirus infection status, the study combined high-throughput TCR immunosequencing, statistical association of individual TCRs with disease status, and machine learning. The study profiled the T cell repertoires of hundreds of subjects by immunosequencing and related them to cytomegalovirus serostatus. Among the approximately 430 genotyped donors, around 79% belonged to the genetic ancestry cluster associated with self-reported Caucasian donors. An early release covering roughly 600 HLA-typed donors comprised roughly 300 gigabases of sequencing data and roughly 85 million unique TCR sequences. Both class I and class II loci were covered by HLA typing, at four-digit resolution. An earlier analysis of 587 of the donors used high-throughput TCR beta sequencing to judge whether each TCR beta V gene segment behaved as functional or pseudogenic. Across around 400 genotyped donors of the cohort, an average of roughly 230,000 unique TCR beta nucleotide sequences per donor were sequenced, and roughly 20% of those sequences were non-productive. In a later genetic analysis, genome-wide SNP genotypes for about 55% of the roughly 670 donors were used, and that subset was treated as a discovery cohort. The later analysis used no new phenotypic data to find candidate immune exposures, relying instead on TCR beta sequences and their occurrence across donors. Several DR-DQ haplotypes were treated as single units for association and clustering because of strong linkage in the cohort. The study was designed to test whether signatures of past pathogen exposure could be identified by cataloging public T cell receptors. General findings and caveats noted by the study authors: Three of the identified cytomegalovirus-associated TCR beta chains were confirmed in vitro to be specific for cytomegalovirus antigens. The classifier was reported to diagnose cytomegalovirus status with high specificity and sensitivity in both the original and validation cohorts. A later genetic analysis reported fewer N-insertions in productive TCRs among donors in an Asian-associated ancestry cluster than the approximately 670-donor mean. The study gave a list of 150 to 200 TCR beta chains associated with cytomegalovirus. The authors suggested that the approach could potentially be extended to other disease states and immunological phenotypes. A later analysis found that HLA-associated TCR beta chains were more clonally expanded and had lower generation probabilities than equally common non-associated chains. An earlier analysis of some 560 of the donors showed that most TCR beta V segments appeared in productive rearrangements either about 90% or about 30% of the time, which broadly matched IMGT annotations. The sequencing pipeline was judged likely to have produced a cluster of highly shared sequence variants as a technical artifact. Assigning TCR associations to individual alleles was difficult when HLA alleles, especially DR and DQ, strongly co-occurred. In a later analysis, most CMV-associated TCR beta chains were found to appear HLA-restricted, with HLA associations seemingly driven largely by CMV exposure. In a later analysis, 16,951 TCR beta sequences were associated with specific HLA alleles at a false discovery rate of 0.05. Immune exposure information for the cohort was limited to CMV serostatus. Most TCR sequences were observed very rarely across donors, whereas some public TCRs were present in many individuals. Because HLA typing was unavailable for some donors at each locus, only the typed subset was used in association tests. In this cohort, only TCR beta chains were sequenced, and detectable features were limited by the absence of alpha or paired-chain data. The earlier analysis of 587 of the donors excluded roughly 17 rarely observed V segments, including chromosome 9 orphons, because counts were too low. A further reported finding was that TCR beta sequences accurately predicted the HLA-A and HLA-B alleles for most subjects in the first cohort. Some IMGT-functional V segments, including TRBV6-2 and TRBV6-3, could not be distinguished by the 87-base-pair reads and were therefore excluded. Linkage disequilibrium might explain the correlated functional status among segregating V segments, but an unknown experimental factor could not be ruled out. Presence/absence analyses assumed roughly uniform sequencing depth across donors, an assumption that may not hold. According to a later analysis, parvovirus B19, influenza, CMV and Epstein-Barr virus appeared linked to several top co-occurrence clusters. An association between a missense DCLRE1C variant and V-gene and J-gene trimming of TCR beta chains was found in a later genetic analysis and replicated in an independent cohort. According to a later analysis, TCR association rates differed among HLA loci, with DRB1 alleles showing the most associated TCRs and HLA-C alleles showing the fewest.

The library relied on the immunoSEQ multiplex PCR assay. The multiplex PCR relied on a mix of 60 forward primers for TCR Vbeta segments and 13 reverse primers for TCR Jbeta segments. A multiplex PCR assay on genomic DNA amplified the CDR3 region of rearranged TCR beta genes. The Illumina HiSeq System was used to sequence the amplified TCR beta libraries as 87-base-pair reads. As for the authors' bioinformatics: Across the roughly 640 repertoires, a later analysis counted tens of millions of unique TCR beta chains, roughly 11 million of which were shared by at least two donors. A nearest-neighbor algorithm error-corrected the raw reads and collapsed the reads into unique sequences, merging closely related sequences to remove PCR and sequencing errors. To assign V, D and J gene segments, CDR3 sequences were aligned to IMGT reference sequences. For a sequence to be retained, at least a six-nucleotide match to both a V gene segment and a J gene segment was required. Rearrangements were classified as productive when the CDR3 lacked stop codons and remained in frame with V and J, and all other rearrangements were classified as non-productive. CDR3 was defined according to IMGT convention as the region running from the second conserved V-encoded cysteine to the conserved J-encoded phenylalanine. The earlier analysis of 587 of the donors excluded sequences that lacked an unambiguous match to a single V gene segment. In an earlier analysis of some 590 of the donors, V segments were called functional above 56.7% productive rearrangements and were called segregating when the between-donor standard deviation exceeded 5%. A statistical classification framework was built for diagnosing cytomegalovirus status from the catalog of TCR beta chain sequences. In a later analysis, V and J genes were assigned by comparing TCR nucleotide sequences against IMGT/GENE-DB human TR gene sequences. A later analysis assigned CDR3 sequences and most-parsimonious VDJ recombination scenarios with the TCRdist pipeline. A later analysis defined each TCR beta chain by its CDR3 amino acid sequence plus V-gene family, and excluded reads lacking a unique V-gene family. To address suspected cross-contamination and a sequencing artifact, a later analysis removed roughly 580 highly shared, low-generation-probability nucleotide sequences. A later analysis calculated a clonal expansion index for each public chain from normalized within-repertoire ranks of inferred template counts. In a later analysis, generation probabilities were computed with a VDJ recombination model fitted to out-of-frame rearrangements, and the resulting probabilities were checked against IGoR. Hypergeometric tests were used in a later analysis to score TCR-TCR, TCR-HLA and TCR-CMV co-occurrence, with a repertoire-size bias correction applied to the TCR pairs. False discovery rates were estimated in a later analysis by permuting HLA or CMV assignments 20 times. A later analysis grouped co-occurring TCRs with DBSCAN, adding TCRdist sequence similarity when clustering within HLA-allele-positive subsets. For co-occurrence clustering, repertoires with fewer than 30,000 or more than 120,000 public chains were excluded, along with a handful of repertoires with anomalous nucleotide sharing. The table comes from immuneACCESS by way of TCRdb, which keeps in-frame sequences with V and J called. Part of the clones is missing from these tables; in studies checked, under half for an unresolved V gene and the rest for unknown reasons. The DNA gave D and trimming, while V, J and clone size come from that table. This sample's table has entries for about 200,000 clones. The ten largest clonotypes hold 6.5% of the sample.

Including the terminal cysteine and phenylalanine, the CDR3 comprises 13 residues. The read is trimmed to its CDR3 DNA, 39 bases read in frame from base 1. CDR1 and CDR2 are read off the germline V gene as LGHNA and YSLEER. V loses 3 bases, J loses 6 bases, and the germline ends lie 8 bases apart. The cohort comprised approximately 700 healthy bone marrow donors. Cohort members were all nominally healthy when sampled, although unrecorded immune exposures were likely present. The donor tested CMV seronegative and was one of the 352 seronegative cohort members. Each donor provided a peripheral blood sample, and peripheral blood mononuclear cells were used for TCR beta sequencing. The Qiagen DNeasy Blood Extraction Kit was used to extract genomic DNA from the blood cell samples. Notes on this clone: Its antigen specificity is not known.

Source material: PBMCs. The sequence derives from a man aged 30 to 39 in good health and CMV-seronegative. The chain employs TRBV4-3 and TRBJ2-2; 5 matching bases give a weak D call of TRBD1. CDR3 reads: CASSQQGPGELFF. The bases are TGCGCCAGCAGCCAGCAGGGCCCCGGGGAGCTGTTTTTT.